This T cell receptor (beta chain) was documented in a study of control samples from healthy donors and cancer patients. Trimming took off 6 bases at V and 0 bases at J, with 13 bases between the two ends. Germline-derived CDR1 and CDR2 are MNHNY and SVGAGI (reference sequence). This CDR3 comprises 15 residues. Here immunoSEQ multiplex PCR was the method, and the copy in TCRdb shows in-frame clones only, minus some. The top ten hold 18% of the sample, which has around 100,000 clones, roughly 87% seen once. The receptor comes from a woman between 45 and 60 years old in good health. The specimen was blood. V usage is TRBV6-6 and J usage is TRBJ2-3, with D possibly being TRBD2 (6 bases). The CDR3 DNA reads as TGTGCCAGCAGCCAACTAGCCACTAGCACAGATACGCAGTATTTT. It is translated as CASSQLATSTDTQYF.